This is a list of T cell receptor beta chains from one sample in a study of T cell repertoires in cytomegalovirus infection. No antigen has been identified for these receptors. TCRdb processed the reads anew with MiXCR; each CDR3 protein has one entry. This table has 900,000 to 950,000 distinct CDR3 sequences, 30% to 40% appearing once. The sequencing used cultured CD8+ T cells from PBMCs, collected from culture after CMV antigen stimulation. All receptors come from a human donor in good health (CMV status not recorded). Some clones in this sample may be carry-over from other donors' samples. Both conserved end residues are part of each CDR3. The D gene is left open where the match is weak. A clone size is listed for some rows: how often the clone was seen (once, few, many), or a class if it is expanded.

D | J | V | size | CDR3 | DNA
TRBD1 | TRBJ2-7 | TRBV19 | few | CASTRTGGVDEQYF | TGTGCCAGTACCCGGACAGGGGGCGTCGACGAGCAGTACTTC
- | TRBJ1-1 | TRBV18 | few | CASSPDSYLNTEAFF | TGTGCCAGCTCACCGGACAGCTACCTGAACACTGAAGCTTTCTTT
- | TRBJ2-4 | TRBV2 | few | CASGGGREAAKNIQYF | TGTGCCAGCGGGGGTGGCAGGGAAGCTGCCAAAAACATTCAGTACTTC
- | TRBJ1-3 | TRBV12-5 | few | CASGLVPPEGQNGNTIYF | TGTGCTAGTGGTTTGGTACCCCCCGAGGGGCAAAATGGAAACACCATATATTTT
TRBD2 | TRBJ2-1 | TRBV4-1 | - | CASSQDRLAGGQKPYNEQFF | TGCGCCAGCAGCCAAGATCGCCTAGCGGGGGGGCAAAAACCCTACAATGAGCAGTTCTTC
TRBD1 | TRBJ1-5 | TRBV4-3 | - | CASSQATGIGQPQHF | TGCGCCAGCAGCCAAGCGACAGGGATCGGACAGCCCCAGCATTTT
TRBD1 | TRBJ2-7 | TRBV20-1 | few | CSASVTRADRGDLYEQYF | TGCAGTGCTAGCGTGACGCGAGCCGACAGGGGCGACCTCTACGAGCAGTACTTC
- | TRBJ1-1 | TRBV7-6 | - | CASGSDRGVLNTEAFF | TGTGCCAGCGGCTCAGACCGAGGGGTTCTGAACACTGAAGCTTTCTTT
- | TRBJ1-3 | TRBV19 | few | CASTPGYGSGNTIYF | TGTGCCAGTACCCCTGGGTATGGCTCTGGAAACACCATATATTTT
- | TRBJ1-3 | TRBV6-2/TRBV6-3 | - | CASSYSEDPSGNTIYF | TGTGCCAGCAGTTACTCAGAGGATCCCTCTGGAAACACCATATATTTT
TRBD1 | TRBJ1-5 | TRBV7-2 | few | CASSFWTGGDQPQHF | TGTGCCAGCAGCTTTTGGACAGGGGGCGATCAGCCCCAGCATTTT
- | TRBJ1-2 | TRBV6-2/TRBV6-3 | - | CASISRGYGYTF | TGTGCCAGCATATCAAGGGGCTATGGCTACACCTTC
- | TRBJ2-7 | TRBV5-3 | many | CARRGVNYEQYF | TGTGCCAGAAGAGGGGTAAACTACGAGCAGTACTTC
TRBD1 | TRBJ1-1 | TRBV24-1 | many | CATSDPDRREAFF | TGTGCCACCAGTGATCCGGACAGGAGAGAAGCTTTCTTT
- | TRBJ1-1 | TRBV6-1 | few | CASGLTGRLNTEAFF | TGTGCCAGCGGGCTCACAGGGAGATTGAACACTGAAGCTTTCTTT
TRBD2 | TRBJ2-3 | TRBV6-1 | few | CASSVPGLAGENTQYF | TGTGCCAGCAGTGTCCCGGGACTAGCGGGGGAAAATACGCAGTATTTT
- | TRBJ2-1 | TRBV4-1 | - | CASSQVGRVQFF | TGCGCCAGCAGCCAAGTGGGGCGGGTGCAGTTCTTC
- | TRBJ1-3 | TRBV20-1 | - | CSARGGVHGNTIYF | TGCAGTGCTAGAGGGGGGGTACACGGAAACACCATATATTTT
- | TRBJ2-1 | TRBV7-9 | few | CASSLARANDEQFF | TGTGCCAGCAGCTTAGCCCGCGCAAACGATGAGCAGTTCTTC
TRBD1 | TRBJ2-1 | TRBV27 | - | CASSNRGEQFF | TGTGCCAGCAGTAACAGGGGAGAGCAGTTCTTC
- | TRBJ2-4 | TRBV11-2 | - | CASSVQLSKNIQYF | TGTGCCAGCAGCGTACAGTTGAGCAAAAACATTCAGTACTTC
- | TRBJ1-3 | TRBV7-6 | - | CASSVAEPSNTIYF | TGTGCCAGCAGCGTTGCGGAACCATCAAACACCATATATTTT
- | TRBJ1-1 | TRBV6-2/TRBV6-3 | once | CASSYKPDKEGEAFF | TGTGCCAGCAGTTATAAACCGGACAAGGAGGGTGAAGCTTTCTTT
- | TRBJ1-5 | TRBV4-1 | - | CASSQHRDSNQPQHF | TGCGCCAGCAGCCAGCACAGGGATAGCAATCAGCCCCAGCATTTT
- | TRBJ1-5 | TRBV12-5 | few | CASGFAPDIHSNQPQHF | TGTGCTAGTGGTTTTGCCCCGGACATTCATAGCAATCAGCCCCAGCATTTT
TRBD2 | TRBJ2-1 | TRBV5-6 | few | CASSYPGLAGSSSYNEQFF | TGTGCCAGCAGCTACCCGGGACTAGCGGGCTCCAGCTCCTACAATGAGCAGTTCTTC
- | TRBJ2-7 | TRBV5-5 | - | CASRIDRQSYEQYF | TGTGCCAGCAGGATCGACAGACAATCCTACGAGCAGTACTTC
TRBD1 | TRBJ1-5 | TRBV12-3/TRBV12-4 | many | CASSLTGGPGQPQHF | TGTGCCAGCAGTCTGACAGGGGGTCCAGGCCAGCCCCAGCATTTT
- | TRBJ1-4 | TRBV4-1 | - | CASRAGGEKLFF | TGCGCCAGCAGAGCGGGGGGTGAAAAACTGTTTTTT
TRBD1 | TRBJ1-3 | TRBV7-8 | large | CASSQRTGILASSGNTIYF | TGTGCCAGCAGCCAACGGACAGGGATTTTAGCGAGCTCTGGAAACACCATATATTTT
- | TRBJ2-5 | TRBV7-8 | many | CASSVGEETQYF | TGTGCCAGCAGCGTCGGGGAAGAGACCCAGTACTTC
TRBD1 | TRBJ1-1 | TRBV2 | few | CASNLPGGNTEAFF | TGTGCCAGCAACCTCCCAGGGGGGAACACTGAAGCTTTCTTT
TRBD2 | TRBJ2-2 | TRBV27 | few | CASSPLTSGGAGTGELFF | TGTGCCAGCAGTCCTTTGACTAGCGGGGGGGCAGGCACCGGGGAGCTGTTTTTT
TRBD1 | TRBJ2-7 | TRBV5-1 | - | CASSLGDSHYEQYF | TGCGCCAGCAGCCTGGGGGACAGCCACTACGAGCAGTACTTC
TRBD1 | TRBJ1-5 | TRBV6-1 | - | CASSTTGPNQPQHF | TGTGCCAGCAGTACGACAGGGCCAAATCAGCCCCAGCATTTT